This TCR beta chain was profiled in a study of T cell responses to AZD1222 COVID-19 vaccine. Study-wide context: Both about-4-week and about-12-week second-dose recipients were combined. Overall study results and limits: Only a handful of AZD1222 recipients, several in all, had baseline seropositivity. Regions 160-218 and 743-854 held dominance among vaccine-associated CD4 TCRs, which spanned spike. Clonal diversity was possibly underestimated, and the donors were mostly white British, with more females.

The CDR3 runs to 12 residues. With 6 bases removed from V and 15 bases from J, the gap between germline ends came to 18 bases. Using immunoSEQ multiplex PCR, the repertoire was profiled, and TCRdb retains in-frame clones only, with some absent. This repertoire shows 150,000 to 180,000 clones, about 87% found once; its top ten account for 3.1%. About this clone: Antigen specificity is unknown.

The TCR originated in an adult in good health. Sequenced here: peripheral blood, sampled on day 0 of AZD1222 vaccination. The rearrangement links TRBV12-3 or TRBV12-4 to TRBJ2-1; no definite D call. The CDR3 reads CASRGNNYKLFF. CDR3 sequence (DNA): TGTGCCAGCAGAGGAAACAACTACAAGTTGTTCTTC.